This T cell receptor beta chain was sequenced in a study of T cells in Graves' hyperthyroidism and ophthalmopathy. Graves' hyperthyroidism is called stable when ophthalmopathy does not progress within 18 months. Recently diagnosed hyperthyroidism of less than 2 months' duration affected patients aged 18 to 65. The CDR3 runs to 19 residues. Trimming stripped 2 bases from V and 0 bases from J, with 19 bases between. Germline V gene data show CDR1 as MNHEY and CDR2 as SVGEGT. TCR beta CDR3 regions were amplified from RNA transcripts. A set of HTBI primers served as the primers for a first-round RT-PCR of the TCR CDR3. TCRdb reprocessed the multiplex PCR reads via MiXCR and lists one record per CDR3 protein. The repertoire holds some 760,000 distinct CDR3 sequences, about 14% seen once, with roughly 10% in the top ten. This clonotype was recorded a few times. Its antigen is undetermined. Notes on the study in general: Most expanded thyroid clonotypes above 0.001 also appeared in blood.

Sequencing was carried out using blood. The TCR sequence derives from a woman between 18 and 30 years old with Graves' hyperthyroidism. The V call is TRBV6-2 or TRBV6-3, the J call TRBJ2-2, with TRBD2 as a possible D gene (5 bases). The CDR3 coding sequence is TGTGCCAGCAGTTACAATCAAGCGGTAATAGGCCCGAACACCGGGGAGCTGTTTTTT. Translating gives CASSYNQAVIGPNTGELFF.